Following are 13 T cell receptor beta chains from one sample sequenced in a study of T-cell memory formation after mild COVID-19. Each CDR3 protein is one row after TCRdb ran MiXCR on the 5' RACE reads. Of fewer than 300,000 distinct CDR3 sequences listed, 16% are singletons. The sample was PBMCs or a T cell subset sorted from them (not recorded which). The receptors were gathered from a man between 18 and 29 years old who had mild COVID-19 (a few samples of this study predate the infection). Cell type and time point are not known.

This clonotype appeared many times. V is TRBV20-1 and J is TRBJ2-3, with a weak D call TRBD2 (5 bases). CDR1 and CDR2 (germline): DFQATT, SNEGSKA (reference sequence). V was clipped by 2 bases and J by 0 bases, with 12 bases between them. CDR3 length: 15 amino acids. The CDR3 spells CSARLAGSSTDTQYF. The CDR3, as DNA: TGCAGTGCTAGACTTGCGGGCTCCAGCACAGATACGCAGTATTTT.

The gene calls are TRBV4-3 and TRBJ2-7; TRBD2 agrees at 10 bases. Looked up from germline, CDR1 is LGHNA and CDR2 is YSLEER. The ends lost 2 bases at V and 2 bases at J; junction bases unmatched: 3. The CDR3 consists of 15 residues. The CDR3 loop reads CASSQRAGGPYEQYF. The CDR3 DNA is TGCGCCAGCAGCCAAAGAGCGGGAGGGCCCTACGAGCAGTACTTC.

The chain combines TRBV4-3 with TRBJ2-2; D may be TRBD2 (6 bases). Germline CDR1 and CDR2: LGHNA and YSLEER. The CDR3 totals 16 residues. The V and J ends lost 1 base and 4 bases respectively, with 13 bases between them. CDR3 amino acids: CASSQAGRGSTGELFF. The DNA of the CDR3 is TGCGCCAGCAGCCAAGCGGGGCGGGGCAGCACCGGGGAGCTGTTTTTT.

This clonotype has more than one count but fewer than ten. The V gene is TRBV20-1, the J gene TRBJ2-3; 8 bases match TRBD1. The length of the CDR3 is 16 residues. The germline V gene encodes CDR1 DFQATT and CDR2 SNEGSKA (reference sequence). Losses at the gene ends were 4 bases for V and 2 bases for J; bases not matched to a gene: 11. This chain's CDR3 is CSANDKTGDITDTQYF. CDR3 sequence (DNA): TGCAGTGCTAACGATAAGACAGGGGACATCACAGATACGCAGTATTTT.

V gene TRBV20-1 combines with J gene TRBJ2-4; D gene unclear. The CDR3 is made up of 14 amino acids. Germline values: CDR1 DFQATT, CDR2 SNEGSKA (reference sequence). Between the trimmed V and J ends, which lost 6 bases and 0 bases, there was a span of 12 bases. The CDR3 DNA reads TGCAGTGCGATGACTGGTCTAGCCAAAAACATTCAGTACTTC. Translating it yields CSAMTGLAKNIQYF.

The CDR3 sequence is CASSWVYGSTEAFF. CDR3 coding DNA: TGTGCCAGCAGTTGGGTTTACGGGAGCACTGAAGCTTTCTTT. The chain employs TRBV28 and TRBJ1-1, with D uncertain. This CDR3 spans 14 amino acids. Germline loops: CDR1 MDHEN, CDR2 SYDVKM. V dropped 4 bases and J dropped 4 bases, with 13 bases sitting between them.

The chain combines TRBV7-2 with TRBJ2-1, with 7 bases fitting TRBD2. CDR3 size: 14 residues. Germline CDR1 and CDR2: SGHTA and FQGNSA. V shed 8 bases, J shed 10 bases, and the junction held 14 bases outside the gene matches. The CDR3 protein is CASQAGWARLEQFF. The CDR3 nucleotides read TGTGCCAGCCAAGCGGGGTGGGCGAGACTAGAGCAGTTCTTC.

In its sample, this clonotype was seen a few times. The chain uses TRBV6-6 and TRBJ2-7; 9 bases map to TRBD1. CDR1 and CDR2 (germline): MNHNY, SVGAGI (reference sequence). V lost 6 bases, J lost 6 bases, and 6 bases stayed unmatched. The CDR3 covers 13 residues. DNA of the CDR3: TGTGCCAGCAGCTCCCACAGGGGGCCCGAGCAGTACGTC. Amino acids: CASSSHRGPEQYV.

This clonotype was seen many times. The V and J genes are TRBV6-5 and TRBJ1-2, with D hard to call. The V end was cut by 0 bases, the J end by 6 bases, with 14 bases between. The CDR3 has 15 residues. The germline gives CDR1 MNHEY, CDR2 SVGAGI. CDR3 DNA: TGTGCCAGCAGTTACTCCCTCGGAGGGCTGGATGGCTACACCTTC. Translating gives CASSYSLGGLDGYTF.

The J gene is TRBJ2-3, the V gene TRBV6-2 or TRBV6-3; 7 bases match TRBD1. Germline V CDR1 and CDR2: MNHEY, SVGEGT. There are 15 residues in the CDR3. J gave up 0 bases and V 5 bases, and 5 bases lay outside the gene matches. CDR3 sequence (DNA): TGTGCCAGCAGTACGGGGACAGCTAGCACAGATACGCAGTATTTT. This gives the protein CASSTGTASTDTQYF.

This chain uses TRBV7-2 with TRBJ2-5, with TRBD2 matching 8 bases. V lost 5 bases and J lost 5; bases outside the gene matches: 10. CDR3 length: 15 residues. Germline V gene data show CDR1 as SGHTA and CDR2 as FQGNSA. The chain's CDR3 is CASSHPGGAMETQYF. The CDR3 coding sequence is TGTGCCAGCAGCCACCCGGGGGGGGCGATGGAGACCCAGTACTTC.

V gene TRBV11-2 combines with J gene TRBJ1-2, with D tentatively TRBD1 (6 bases). Germline V gene lookup returns CDR1 SGHAT and CDR2 FQNNGV. Trimming left V 0 bases short and J 4 bases short, with 15 bases between. The CDR3 is 16 residues long. The CDR3 loop is CASSLEDRTEFYGYTF. In DNA, the CDR3 is TGTGCCAGCAGCTTAGAAGACCGGACAGAATTCTATGGCTACACCTTC.

The chain carries TRBV7-9 and TRBJ1-1; D call uncertain. Germline values: CDR1 SEHNR, CDR2 FQNEAQ (reference sequence). The CDR3 is 11 residues long. V was shortened by 7 bases and J by 8 bases, with 11 bases between the two germline ends. CDR3 amino acids: CASIRSTEAFF. Written as DNA, the CDR3 is TGTGCCAGCATCCGAAGCACGGAAGCTTTCTTT.